This is a list of T cell receptor beta chains from one sample in a study of CD8+CD57+ T cells in acquired aplastic anemia. Each CDR3 protein gets one entry after TCRdb re-called the reads with MiXCR. The table includes around 160,000 distinct CDR3 sequences, less than 60% detected once. Sequenced material: sorted CD4+, CD8+, or CD8+CD57+ T cells (not recorded which) from PBMCs. These receptors were taken from a human donor with aplastic anemia. CDR3s include the opening cysteine and the closing phenylalanine or tryptophan. The D gene is left open where the match is weak. Clone size is shown for a subset of rows, as once, few, many or a class of expanded clone.

v_gene	abundance	d_gene	j_gene	len	CDR3nt	CDR3aa
TRBV5-1	many	TRBD1	TRBJ2-1	14	TGCGCCAGCAGCTCCGGGACAGGGGTAAATGAGCAGTTCTTC	CASSSGTGVNEQFF
TRBV24-1	-	-	TRBJ1-2	11	TGTGCCACCAGTGATCTAGGTGGCTACACCTTC	CATSDLGGYTF
TRBV19	many	-	TRBJ2-4	16	TGTGCCAGTAGTATTAGAACTACCGAGGCCAAAAACATTCAGTACTTC	CASSIRTTEAKNIQYF
TRBV28	-	-	TRBJ2-7	14	TGTGCCAGCAGTTTCGGTGGAGCAACCTACGAGCAGTACTTC	CASSFGGATYEQYF
TRBV28	-	TRBD1	TRBJ2-7	15	TGTGCCAGCAGTTCCTCGCCGGGACAGAGGTACGAGCAGTACTTC	CASSSSPGQRYEQYF
TRBV12-5	few	-	TRBJ1-1	17	TGTGCTAGTGGTCCCCCAGGGACCACGCTTCGGAACACTGAAGCTTTCTTT	CASGPPGTTLRNTEAFF
TRBV7-3	medium-sized	TRBD1	TRBJ1-2	13	TGTGCCAGCAGCTCCGACAGGGGTTATGGCTACACCTTC	CASSSDRGYGYTF
TRBV25-1	-	-	TRBJ2-1	14	TGTGCCAGCAGTTCAGGGTGGGCTTACAATGAGCAGTTCTTC	CASSSGWAYNEQFF
TRBV12-3/TRBV12-4	many	-	TRBJ2-1	12	TGTGCCAGCAGGATGAGTCGGGATGAGCAGTTCTTC	CASRMSRDEQFF
TRBV3-1	-	-	TRBJ1-2	12	TGTGCCAGCAGCCAAAATACCGACGGCTACACCTTC	CASSQNTDGYTF
TRBV2	-	-	TRBJ2-5	13	TGTGCCAGCATCAAATCATCGGGAGAGACCCAGTACTTC	CASIKSSGETQYF
TRBV19	-	-	TRBJ2-3	15	TGTGCCAGTACCCCCCGGCCGCCAAGGCCAGATACGCAGTATTTT	CASTPRPPRPDTQYF
TRBV9	many	-	TRBJ2-1	16	TGTGCCAGCAGCGTTGGAGCCCGCCGCATCGCTAGTGAGCAGTTCTTC	CASSVGARRIASEQFF
TRBV5-4	many	-	TRBJ2-5	15	TGTGCCAGCAGCTTGGGGACGGACCTAGATGAGACCCAGTACTTC	CASSLGTDLDETQYF
TRBV6-1	few	-	TRBJ2-3	12	TGTGCCAGCAGCCCCTCTGTGGATACGCAGTATTTT	CASSPSVDTQYF
TRBV19	many	-	TRBJ1-1	12	TGTGCCAGTAGTACAGGGTTCGCTGAAGCTTTCTTT	CASSTGFAEAFF
TRBV6-1	many	-	TRBJ2-7	15	TGTGCCAGCACCCCCGCGCCCGGAGTGGCTAACGAGCAGTACTTC	CASTPAPGVANEQYF